One and the same sample provided the 26 T cell receptor beta chains below, sequenced in a study of blood T cell repertoires in COVID-19. Sequenced by immunoSEQ multiplex PCR; TCRdb stores in-frame clones only, minus some. The sample has some 40,000 clones; around 80% are singletons. What was sequenced was peripheral blood. The receptor source for this set is a man at least 80 years old with active or convalescent COVID-19.

The chain has TRBV28 and TRBJ2-7, with 11 bases that match TRBD2. CDR1 and CDR2 (germline): MDHEN, SYDVKM. The CDR3 has 16 amino acids. Trimming removed 4 bases from V and 5 bases from J; junction bases left unmatched: 10. The CDR3 here is CASSSPTSGGRDEQYF. The CDR3, as DNA: TGTGCCAGCAGTTCACCTACTAGCGGGGGCCGTGACGAGCAGTACTTC.

This clone appeared a few times. V is TRBV7-9 and J is TRBJ2-4, with a tentative D call TRBD2 (7 bases). V lost 0 bases and J lost 5, with 11 bases in between. CDR1 is SEHNR and CDR2 is FQNEAQ in the germline V gene (reference sequence). This CDR3 contains 15 residues. CDR3 residues: CASSLAGGRQNIQYF. The CDR3 coding sequence is TGTGCCAGCAGCTTAGCGGGGGGGCGTCAAAACATTCAGTACTTC.

V usage is TRBV19 and J usage is TRBJ1-1, with TRBD1 identical over 9 bases. The V gene end was trimmed by 7 bases and the J gene end by 2 bases; junction bases not matched to a gene: 8. CDR3 length equals 15 residues. The germline V gene encodes CDR1 LNHDA and CDR2 SQIVND (reference sequence). The CDR3 coding sequence is TGTGCCAGTAAAAGGACAGGGGTATTAAACACTGAAGCTTTCTTT. Encoded protein: CASKRTGVLNTEAFF.

This chain links TRBV28 with TRBJ1-2, with D maybe TRBD1 (5 bases). This CDR3 is 17 amino acids long. The V gene lost 7 bases and the J gene lost 6 bases, with 27 bases spanning the gap. Germline lookup yields CDR1 MDHEN and CDR2 SYDVKM. The CDR3 loop reads CASNLQDTRGVGHGYTF. The CDR3 region has the DNA TGTGCCAGCAACCTTCAGGACACCCGAGGCGTGGGGCATGGCTACACCTTC.

This clone was found a few times. The chain has TRBV6-6 and TRBJ2-1; 7 nucleotides align to TRBD1. Germline values: CDR1 MNHNY, CDR2 SVGAGI (reference sequence). The CDR3 is made up of 15 amino acids. V dropped 8 bases and J dropped 2; count of bases not matched to a gene: 9. DNA for the CDR3: TGTGCCAGCGATGAACAGGGGCCCACCTACAATGAGCAGTTCTTC. Translated, it gives CASDEQGPTYNEQFF.

The V gene is TRBV19, the J gene TRBJ2-1, with 9 bases that match TRBD2. After removal of 4 bases from V and 0 bases from J, the junction contained 13 bases not matched to a gene. Germline V gene data show CDR1 as LNHDA and CDR2 as SQIVND (reference sequence). CDR3 length: 19 residues. Here the CDR3 DNA reads TGTGCCAGTAGTAAATTAAGCGCGGGGGGGCCGAGCTCCTACAATGAGCAGTTCTTC. Its translation: CASSKLSAGGPSSYNEQFF.

This rearrangement joins TRBV19 to TRBJ2-3; 10 nucleotides match TRBD1. Trimming at V came to 7 bases and at J to 5 bases, leaving 6 bases not matched to a gene. The CDR3 spans 14 residues. Germline V gene data show CDR1 as LNHDA and CDR2 as SQIVND (reference sequence). The CDR3 nucleotides read TGTGCCAGTAACGGACAGGGGGATCGAGATACGCAGTATTTT. Translation gives CASNGQGDRDTQYF.

The V call is TRBV4-3, the J call TRBJ1-6; unclear D gene. CDR1 is LGHNA and CDR2 is YSLEER in the germline V gene. The CDR3 has 15 amino acids. Trimming stripped 1 base from V and 8 bases from J, with 12 bases between. The DNA for the CDR3 is TGCGCCAGCAGCCAAGGCCTAGTAGAATATTCACCCCTCCACTTT. Its translation: CASSQGLVEYSPLHF.

The genes are TRBV9 and TRBJ1-4; 10 bases agree with TRBD1. The germline CDR1 and CDR2 sequences are SGDLS and YYNGEE. This CDR3 is built from 16 residues. V gave up 3 bases and J gave up 2 bases; unmatched junction bases: 4. The CDR3 reads CASSDGQGGTNEKLFF. The CDR3 nucleotides read TGTGCCAGCAGCGATGGACAGGGGGGGACTAATGAAAAACTGTTTTTT.

V usage is TRBV2 and J usage is TRBJ2-2; 8 bases agree with TRBD2. Germline trimming cut 10 bases from V and 4 bases from J; bases unmatched to any gene: 14. Germline values: CDR1 SNHLY, CDR2 FYNNEI. This CDR3 region has 16 residues. The DNA for the CDR3 is TGTGCCATCAAGACTAGCGTCAGAACTTCCACCGGGGAGCTGTTTTTT. Translated: CAIKTSVRTSTGELFF.

CDR3 in amino acids: CASAQLPNTEAFF. The CDR3 nucleotides read TGTGCTAGTGCCCAACTCCCAAACACTGAAGCTTTCTTT. J is TRBJ1-1 and V is TRBV12-5; no clear D. Trimming shortened V by 7 bases and J by 2 bases, and 11 bases separated the two germline ends. The germline V gene has CDR1 LGHNT and CDR2 FRNRAP. CDR3 length: 13 residues.

The genes are TRBV5-4 and TRBJ1-3; no firm D call. The CDR3 has 14 residues. Trimming removed 5 bases from V and 4 bases from J, with 13 bases in between. Germline V gives CDR1 SGHNT, CDR2 YYREEE (reference sequence). The CDR3 protein is CASSWAGEGNTIYF. CDR3 bases: TGTGCCAGCAGTTGGGCAGGCGAAGGAAACACCATATATTTT.

This chain links TRBV4-2 with TRBJ1-1; D ambiguous. V dropped 6 bases and J dropped 6 bases, with 23 bases sitting between them. The CDR3 extends over 16 amino acids. The V gene's germline CDR1 is LGHNA and CDR2 YNFKEQ. CDR3 residues: CASRPLIFLAAAEAFF. In DNA, the CDR3 is TGTGCCAGCAGGCCCCTGATTTTTCTGGCGGCCGCTGAAGCTTTCTTT.

The rearrangement joins TRBV6-1 to TRBJ2-1; D not certain. This CDR3 is built from 16 residues. Trimming took 1 base from V and 2 from J, leaving 12 bases between them. Germline V CDR1 and CDR2: MNHNS, SASEGT. The CDR3 region has the DNA TGTGCCAGCAGTGAAGAGGTGACGACTCCCTACAATGAGCAGTTCTTC. Protein sequence: CASSEEVTTPYNEQFF.

This clone was seen a single time. The genes are TRBV2 and TRBJ2-7; D is perhaps TRBD1 (5 bases). With 1 base removed from V and 2 bases from J, the gap between germline ends came to 12 bases. Germline V gene sequence: CDR1 SNHLY, CDR2 FYNNEI. The CDR3 is 15 amino acids. CDR3 DNA: TGTGCCAGCAGTGAAGGGCAGGTGGACACCTACGAGCAGTACTTC. This gives the protein CASSEGQVDTYEQYF.

The chain is built from TRBV27 and TRBJ2-2; 12 bases fit TRBD2. This CDR3 is built from 15 residues. V trimming: 6 bases; J trimming: 4 bases; junction bases outside the gene matches: 3. Per germline, CDR1 MNHEY and CDR2 SMNVEV (reference sequence). The CDR3 region is CASRTSGSSTGELFF. The CDR3 DNA is TGTGCCAGCAGGACTAGCGGGAGTTCCACCGGGGAGCTGTTTTTT.

This clone is a singleton in its sample. The junction departs from germline at one end; a sequencing error may be responsible. The V and J genes are TRBV19 and TRBJ2-1, with 9 bases lining up with TRBD2. CDR3 length equals 14 residues. Germline V lookup: CDR1 LNHDA, CDR2 SQIVND (reference sequence). The CDR3 spells CASTNQGTSRRPIF. For the CDR3, the DNA is TGTGCCAGTACCAACCAAGGGACTAGCAGGCGGCCGATCTTC.

The chain combines TRBV5-4 with TRBJ2-3, with TRBD1 identical over 8 bases. The CDR3 contains 14 residues. CDR1 and CDR2 from the germline V gene are SGHNT and YYREEE (reference sequence). V shed 4 bases and J 4 bases; nucleotides not matched to a gene: 5. DNA for the CDR3: TGTGCCAGCAGCGACCCGACAGGGGCAGATACGCAGTATTTT. Protein: CASSDPTGADTQYF.

The rearrangement joins TRBV21-1 to TRBJ2-5; TRBD2 was called by the table and not checked on the DNA. TRBV21-1 is classified as a pseudogene. CDR3 length: 16 amino acids. The CDR3 bases are TGTGCCAGCAGCAAGCGGGGTGGGGGTTCGGGAGAGACCCAGTACTTC. Its protein product is CASSKRGGGSGETQYF.

CDR3 DNA: TGTGCCAGCAGCGTAGGGCGGGTTGGTATAGCGGGAGGGCCGGAGACCCAGTACTTC. This gives the protein CASSVGRVGIAGGPETQYF. The chain recombines TRBV9 with TRBJ2-5; TRBD2 agrees at 11 bases. The CDR3 spans 19 residues. With 0 bases clipped from V and 5 bases from J, the junction kept 15 bases outside the gene matches. Germline V CDR1 and CDR2: SGDLS, YYNGEE.

In DNA form, the CDR3 reads TGCGCCAGCAGTGAGTGGGGTAGCGGGAGGGGTTGGACCGGGGAGCTGTTTTTT. Amino acid sequence: CASSEWGSGRGWTGELFF. V usage is TRBV10-2 and J usage is TRBJ2-2, with TRBD2 matching 11 bases. The trim removed 1 base at V and 5 bases at J, leaving 9 bases unmatched. Per germline, CDR1 WSHSY and CDR2 SAAADI. The CDR3 is 18 amino acids.

This clone appeared a few times. This sequence joins TRBV7-2 and TRBJ1-1, with 7 positions matching TRBD1. With 1 base clipped from V and 5 bases from J, the junction kept 10 bases outside the gene matches. CDR3 length: 16 amino acids. Germline V lookup: CDR1 SGHTA, CDR2 FQGNSA. CDR3 nucleotides: TGTGCCAGCAGCTTAGAAGGGGGCAGGGGTTATACTGAAGCTTTCTTT. Protein sequence: CASSLEGGRGYTEAFF.

V gene TRBV7-2 combines with J gene TRBJ2-7, with TRBD2 identical over 10 bases. The CDR3 loop spans 13 amino acids. CDR1 and CDR2 (germline): SGHTA, FQGNSA. V lost 9 bases to trimming and J lost 0 bases; unmatched junction nucleotides: 2. The CDR3 loop is CARLAGDSYEQYF. The CDR3 DNA is TGTGCCAGGCTAGCGGGGGACTCCTACGAGCAGTACTTC.

The V and J genes are TRBV5-6 and TRBJ1-5, with D tentatively TRBD1 (5 bases). Looked up from germline, CDR1 is SGHDT and CDR2 is YYEEEE. V lost 1 base and J 6 bases, leaving 5 bases between the germline ends. The CDR3 length is 12 residues. CDR3 DNA: TGTGCCAGCAGCTTGAGGGGTCAGCCCCAGCATTTT. The encoded protein is CASSLRGQPQHF. The full variable domain, in which reference TRBV5-6 and TRBJ1-5 provide the parts outside the CDR3, is DAGVTQSPTHLIKTRGQQVTLRCSPKSGHDTVSWYQQALGQGPQFIFQYYEEEERQRGNFPDRFSGHQFPNYSSELNVNALLLGDSALYLCASSLRGQPQHFGDGTRLSIL.

The V and J genes are TRBV28 and TRBJ2-7; tentatively, D is TRBD1 (7 bases). Trimming removed 1 base from V and 6 bases from J, with 16 bases in between. The CDR3 sequence is 15 residues long. Germline CDR1 is MDHEN and CDR2 is SYDVKM. The CDR3 here is CASSLSRDSSFEQYF. CDR3 sequence (DNA): TGTGCCAGCAGTTTATCGCGGGACAGCTCGTTCGAGCAGTACTTC.

Concerning this clone itself: The same CDR3 also results from other DNA sequences found in this sample. The chain uses TRBV13 and TRBJ1-2, with TRBD1 as a possible D gene (6 bases). The ends were cut back, 4 bases at V and 7 bases at J, with 10 bases in the middle. Germline V lookup: CDR1 PRHDT, CDR2 FYEKMQ (reference sequence). This CDR3 comprises 12 residues. CDR3 region: CASSSTGFGYTF. The CDR3 region has the DNA TGTGCCAGCAGCTCTACAGGGTTTGGCTACACCTTC.